The entry that follows covers one TCR beta chain sequence. The antigen is unknown. These data are taken from a study of T cell responses to AZD1222 COVID-19 vaccine. Libraries were prepared by immunoSEQ multiplex PCR; TCRdb keeps only in-frame clonotypes and omits some of them. The repertoire holds 65,000 to 75,000 clones, with under 90% as singletons. Whole-study results and caveats: Vaccine-associated CD4 TCRs ranged over spike, dominating at 160-218 and 743-854. Donors in the cohort were predominantly white British and more often female, and clonal diversity was possibly underestimated.

The CDR3 length is 10 residues. CDR1 is DFQATT and CDR2 is SNEGSKA in the germline V gene (reference sequence). Deletions cut 8 bases from V and 2 bases from J, with 6 bases between. The sequence came from an adult in good health. The sample consisted of peripheral blood, taken on day 0 of AZD1222 vaccination. The chain has TRBV20-1 and TRBJ2-5; D remains ambiguous. The CDR3 DNA is TGCAGTCCACAGCAAGAGACCCAGTACTTC. This sequence encodes CSPQQETQYF.